This T cell receptor (beta chain) was retrieved from a study of cytomegalovirus exposure and HLA in healthy donors. The germline V gene has CDR1 SGHRS and CDR2 YFSETQ. The J segment lost 4 bases and the V segment lost 1 base, leaving 4 bases of the junction unmatched. The CDR3 has 16 amino acids. PCR employed 60 Vbeta and 13 Jbeta primers. Clones were sequenced by immunoSEQ multiplex PCR, and TCRdb holds only the in-frame ones, with some missing. The sample records more than 100,000 clones, roughly 80% being singletons. About this clone: Its antigen is still unknown.

Study findings and constraints: Analysis performed later showed TCR beta chains linked to HLA being more clonally expanded than equally common others. Most sequenced TCRs were rare (though some public TCRs occurred in many donors).

The sequence came from a man under 40 in good health and CMV-seronegative. The V gene is TRBV5-1, the J gene TRBJ2-2; 10 nucleotides agree with TRBD1. The sequenced material came from PBMCs. In DNA form, the CDR3 reads TGCGCCAGCAGCTTGAGGACAGGGGGTTTCACCGGGGAGCTGTTTTTT. Amino acids: CASSLRTGGFTGELFF.